A selection of T cell receptor beta chains follows, all from one sample in a study of blood T cells in healthy people across ages. One entry per CDR3 protein, called by TCRdb with MiXCR from the 5' RACE reads. The table shows over a million distinct CDR3 sequences, with almost 25% occurring only once. These records were also assigned to another study, of T cells of mothers and their children.

The sequencing sample was made of blood. Receptor source: a girl aged 2-10 years in good health. The CDR3 runs from the conserved cysteine through the conserved F or W. Fields, in order: V gene, J gene, D gene, clone size, CDR3 protein, CDR3 DNA. D genes are given only for firm matches. Clone size, where shown, is once, few, many, or a class for clones that have expanded.

>TRBV12-3/TRBV12-4|TRBJ1-6|-|-
CASSLGHGSPLHF
TGTGCCAGCAGTTTAGGTCACGGTTCACCCCTCCACTTT
>TRBV6-2/TRBV6-3|TRBJ1-5|-|-
CASSRVAINQPQHF
TGTGCCAGCAGCCGGGTCGCCATCAATCAGCCCCAGCATTTT
>TRBV29-1|TRBJ1-1|TRBD1|-
CSAVRNPGQGADTEAFF
TGCAGCGCAGTCCGAAACCCGGGGCAGGGGGCGGATACTGAAGCTTTCTTT
>TRBV6-1|TRBJ2-4|-|-
CGSSEAGVAKNIQYF
TGTGGCAGCAGTGAAGCTGGGGTAGCCAAAAACATTCAGTACTTC
>TRBV10-3|TRBJ1-1|-|-
CAISESYGTNTEAFF
TGTGCCATCAGTGAGTCATACGGGACGAACACTGAAGCTTTCTTT
>TRBV6-2/TRBV6-3|TRBJ2-5|-|many
CASTADGETQYF
TGTGCCAGCACCGCAGACGGGGAGACCCAGTACTTC
>TRBV12-5|TRBJ2-4|TRBD1|few
CASGLVSGQAAKNIQYF
TGTGCTAGTGGTTTGGTTTCGGGACAGGCCGCCAAAAACATTCAGTACTTC
>TRBV20-1|TRBJ1-2|-|-
CSAISGTVPNYGYTF
TGCAGTGCTATCTCCGGGACGGTCCCTAACTATGGCTACACCTTC
>TRBV6-1|TRBJ1-2|-|-
CASSEVGDFSYGYTF
TGTGCCAGCAGTGAAGTGGGGGACTTTAGCTATGGCTACACCTTC
>TRBV4-3|TRBJ1-2|-|many
CASSEGSGWDGYTF
TGCGCCAGCAGCGAGGGGTCCGGTTGGGACGGCTACACCTTC
>TRBV7-3|TRBJ2-5|TRBD2|-
CASSPGGTEETQYF
TGTGCCAGCAGCCCGGGGGGGACCGAAGAGACCCAGTACTTC
>TRBV13|TRBJ2-1|TRBD2|few
CASSSPSGGRGGVSYNEQFF
TGTGCCAGCAGCTCCCCTAGCGGGGGGAGGGGAGGGGTCTCCTACAATGAGCAGTTCTTC
>TRBV20-1|TRBJ2-1|-|-
CSAELNEQFF
TGCAGTGCTGAACTTAATGAGCAGTTCTTC
>TRBV2|TRBJ2-5|-|-
CASRETGRGSQETQYF
TGTGCCAGCAGGGAAACAGGGCGGGGGAGCCAAGAGACCCAGTACTTC
>TRBV20-1|TRBJ2-7|-|once
CSARQGDGEQYF
TGCAGTGCTAGACAAGGGGACGGCGAGCAGTACTTC
>TRBV24-1|TRBJ1-2|-|-
CATSDLGRSGYTF
TGTGCCACCAGTGATTTGGGACGGAGCGGCTACACCTTC
>TRBV5-5|TRBJ2-3|-|-
CASSLVAGPMGDTQYF
TGTGCCAGCAGCTTGGTTGCAGGACCGATGGGGGATACGCAGTATTTT
>TRBV29-1|TRBJ2-5|-|-
CSAPTDSRETQYF
TGCAGCGCTCCAACGGACTCACGAGAGACCCAGTACTTC
>TRBV7-6|TRBJ2-5|-|many
CASSLRSAGRETQYF
TGTGCCAGCAGCTTAAGGTCTGCAGGGCGAGAGACCCAGTACTTC
>TRBV5-1|TRBJ2-7|-|-
CARDSGTTYEQYF
TGCGCCAGGGATTCCGGGACCACCTACGAGCAGTACTTC
>TRBV28|TRBJ2-5|-|-
CASSSTAEETQYF
TGTGCCAGCAGTTCGACAGCTGAAGAGACCCAGTACTTC
>TRBV10-3|TRBJ2-7|-|-
CAISELVLGGHEQYF
TGTGCCATCAGTGAGTTGGTTCTGGGGGGCCACGAGCAGTACTTC
>TRBV5-6|TRBJ2-1|-|-
CASSLGSGRDEFF
TGTGCCAGCAGCTTGGGCTCCGGGAGAGACGAGTTCTTC
>TRBV27|TRBJ2-7|TRBD2|many
CASRGLAGYEQYF
TGTGCCAGCAGGGGACTAGCGGGATACGAGCAGTACTTC
>TRBV5-1|TRBJ1-2|-|few
CASSLGQAHYGYTF
TGCGCCAGCAGCTTGGGACAGGCCCACTATGGCTACACCTTC
>TRBV7-9|TRBJ2-3|-|many
CASSSTDTQYF
TGTGCCAGCAGCTCCACAGATACGCAGTATTTT
>TRBV9|TRBJ2-1|TRBD1|few
CASSTEGARLLDEQFF
TGTGCCAGCAGCACCGAGGGGGCTAGATTGTTAGATGAGCAGTTCTTC
>TRBV24-1|TRBJ1-2|-|-
CATSVGNRAGYTF
TGTGCCACCAGTGTCGGCAACAGGGCTGGCTACACCTTC
>TRBV2|TRBJ2-5|-|-
CASNRDQETQYF
TGTGCCAGCAACAGGGACCAAGAGACCCAGTACTTC
>TRBV20-1|TRBJ2-1|-|few
CSARDGGYNEQFF
TGCAGTGCTAGAGATGGGGGGTACAATGAGCAGTTCTTC
>TRBV6-5|TRBJ1-6|TRBD1|few
CASSQGQGHSPLHF
TGTGCCAGCAGTCAGGGACAGGGGCATTCACCCCTCCACTTT